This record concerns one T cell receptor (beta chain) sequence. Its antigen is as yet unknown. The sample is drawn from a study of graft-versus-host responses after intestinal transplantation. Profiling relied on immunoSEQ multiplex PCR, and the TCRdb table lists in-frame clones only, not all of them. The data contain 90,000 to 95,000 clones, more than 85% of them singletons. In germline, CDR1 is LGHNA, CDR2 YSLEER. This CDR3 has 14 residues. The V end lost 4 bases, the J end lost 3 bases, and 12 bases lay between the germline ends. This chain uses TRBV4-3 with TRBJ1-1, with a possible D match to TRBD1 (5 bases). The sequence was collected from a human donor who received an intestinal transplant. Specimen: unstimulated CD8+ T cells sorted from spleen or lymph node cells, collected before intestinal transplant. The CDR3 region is CASSPRGWDTEAFF. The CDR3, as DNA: TGCGCCAGCAGCCCCCGGGGGTGGGACACTGAAGCTTTCTTT.